Listed below are T cell receptor beta chains from one sample, sequenced in a study of CD8 T cells in ankylosing spondylitis. TCRdb analysed the 5' RACE reads with MiXCR anew, one entry per CDR3 protein. Of 220,000 or so distinct CDR3 sequences in the sample, 10% to 13% were seen once. Sample: blood, either unsorted or a sorted T cell fraction (not recorded which). These receptors were taken from a male donor with ankylosing spondylitis or in good health (not recorded which). CDR3s include the opening cysteine and the closing phenylalanine or tryptophan. The D gene is left open where the match is weak. Only some rows state a clone size, as once, few, many or a class for expanded clones.

TGTGCCAGCAGCCTCGAACAGGGGGCGTATGAGACCCAGTACTTC | CASSLEQGAYETQYF | few | TRBD1 | TRBJ2-5 | TRBV6-1
TGCGCCAGCAGCTCACAGGGTCGTGAAGATGGCTACACCTTC | CASSSQGREDGYTF | many | . | TRBJ1-2 | TRBV5-1
TGCAGTGCTAGATGGGGACAGGGTTCGAACACCGGGGAGCTGTTTTTT | CSARWGQGSNTGELFF | . | TRBD1 | TRBJ2-2 | TRBV20-1
TGTGCCAGCGGCGGGGTCACAGATACGCAGTATTTT | CASGGVTDTQYF | . | . | TRBJ2-3 | TRBV28
TGTGCCAGCAGCTTCTACAGGGGTCATGGCTACACCTTC | CASSFYRGHGYTF | many | TRBD1 | TRBJ1-2 | TRBV11-2
TGTGCCAGCAGACGGATCACGAACACCGGGGAGCTGTTTTTT | CASRRITNTGELFF | . | . | TRBJ2-2 | TRBV14
TGTGCCAGCACCTCGACAGGGAAAGCATATGGCTACACCTTC | CASTSTGKAYGYTF | many | TRBD1 | TRBJ1-2 | TRBV7-2
TGTGCCAGCAGCTTACGGGACAGGGCGAGCTCCTATAATTCACCCCTCCACTTT | CASSLRDRASSYNSPLHF | many | TRBD1 | TRBJ1-6 | TRBV11-1
TGTGCCAGCAGTTTGACTATGACAGGGGATCAGCCCCAGCATTTT | CASSLTMTGDQPQHF | few | TRBD1 | TRBJ1-5 | TRBV6-5
TGCAGCGGTGCCCTTGGACAGAACTATGGCTACACCTTC | CSGALGQNYGYTF | many | . | TRBJ1-2 | TRBV29-1
TGTGCCAGCAGCTCGGACGTAACCACTGAAGCTTTCTTT | CASSSDVTTEAFF | once | . | TRBJ1-1 | TRBV7-2
TGTGCCAGCAGCCAAGATTTGACTAGTAGGAGCCCCGGGGAGCTGTTTTTT | CASSQDLTSRSPGELFF | few | . | TRBJ2-2 | TRBV14
TGTGCCAGCAGCCAAGAATACCCTAGCGGGGGGGCTGGTACGCAGTATTTT | CASSQEYPSGGAGTQYF | . | TRBD2 | TRBJ2-3 | TRBV3-1
TGCGCCAGCAGCTTGGTTTCCGGATACGAGCAGTACTTC | CASSLVSGYEQYF | many | . | TRBJ2-7 | TRBV5-1
TGTGCCAGCAGTTTAGCGCCTGGGCGGGACACTGAAGCTTTCTTT | CASSLAPGRDTEAFF | many | . | TRBJ1-1 | TRBV12-3/TRBV12-4
TGTGCCAGCAGCTTAGCGCTGGCCGGGGAGCTGTTTTTT | CASSLALAGELFF | . | . | TRBJ2-2 | TRBV7-8
TGCAGCGTTGAAGAGAGGGCAGCAAGCTCCTACAATGAGCAGTTCTTC | CSVEERAASSYNEQFF | few | . | TRBJ2-1 | TRBV29-1
TGTGCCACCAGTGATTCTGGGGGGTACAATGAGCAGTTCTTC | CATSDSGGYNEQFF | many | . | TRBJ2-1 | TRBV24-1
TGTGCCAGCAATTTTCTAGGGGGGGGAAATCAGCCCCAGCATTTT | CASNFLGGGNQPQHF | . | . | TRBJ1-5 | TRBV2
TGTGCCAGCAGCGAGGGGGGTTTTTCACCATATGGCTACACCTTC | CASSEGGFSPYGYTF | many | . | TRBJ1-2 | TRBV7-9
TGTGCCAGCAGTTTTAACAGGGAACCTGGGAGCATCTACACCTTC | CASSFNREPGSIYTF | few | . | TRBJ1-2 | TRBV2
TGTGCCAGCAGCCCGATCGGTGCAGGGGGAGTCTATGGCTACACCTTC | CASSPIGAGGVYGYTF | . | TRBD1 | TRBJ1-2 | TRBV5-6
TGTGCCAGCAGTTACGGGGTCGGTGGATTGTACCAAGAGACCCAGTACTTC | CASSYGVGGLYQETQYF | many | . | TRBJ2-5 | TRBV6-5
TGTGCCAGCAGTTACTCGCGGACGGTAGCTAACTATGGCTACACCTTC | CASSYSRTVANYGYTF | . | . | TRBJ1-2 | TRBV6-5
TGTGCCAGCAGTGGGCTGGGAAATGAGCAGTTCTTC | CASSGLGNEQFF | many | . | TRBJ2-1 | TRBV7-2
TGTGCCAGCAGTTTATCGGGACAGTCCTCCTACGAGCAGTACTTC | CASSLSGQSSYEQYF | few | TRBD1 | TRBJ2-7 | TRBV28
TGTGCCAGCAACCCATCCCTGGGCGGCACAGATACGCAGTATTTT | CASNPSLGGTDTQYF | many | . | TRBJ2-3 | TRBV6-1
TGCAGTGCTAGTCTACAGGGGGCCTCTGAAGCTTTCTTT | CSASLQGASEAFF | many | TRBD1 | TRBJ1-1 | TRBV20-1
TGCAGCGGGGTGACTATAGCCAAAAACATTCAGTACTTC | CSGVTIAKNIQYF | many | . | TRBJ2-4 | TRBV29-1
TGTGCCAGCAGCCCCTTATTGGTGGGGAAAGAGACCCAGTACTTC | CASSPLLVGKETQYF | many | . | TRBJ2-5 | TRBV28
TGCAGTGCTAGTGATTGGGGACAGGGGTATCAGCCCCAGCATTTT | CSASDWGQGYQPQHF | many | TRBD1 | TRBJ1-5 | TRBV20-1
TGTGCCAGCACTGTTAGGTCTTGGGGCCGGATTGACTACACCTTC | CASTVRSWGRIDYTF | many | . | TRBJ1-2 | TRBV7-9
TGTGCCAGCAGCTTAAACGGGATCCAAGAGACCCAGTACTTC | CASSLNGIQETQYF | many | . | TRBJ2-5 | TRBV7-3
TGCAGTGCTAGAGGAAGCGGGGGGTGGAGCACAGATACGCAGTATTTT | CSARGSGGWSTDTQYF | many | TRBD2 | TRBJ2-3 | TRBV20-1
TGTGCCAGCAGCACCCAGGGAGATACGCAGTATTTT | CASSTQGDTQYF | many | . | TRBJ2-3 | TRBV7-9
TGTGCCACCAGCAGATTTAGCGGACAGGGTGGCGAGCAGTACTTC | CATSRFSGQGGEQYF | few | TRBD1 | TRBJ2-7 | TRBV15